Shown below are 21 T cell receptor beta chains from a single sample sequenced in a study of T cell changes during pregnancy in multiple sclerosis. Clones were read by immunoSEQ multiplex PCR, and TCRdb kept only the in-frame ones, dropping some. Of 90,000 to 95,000 clones in the sample, approximately 89% were seen once. This sample comprised peripheral blood, obtained before pregnancy. These receptor sequences come from a female donor with multiple sclerosis, enrolled in a pregnancy study.

Only one count was recorded for this clone. This chain links TRBV5-1 with TRBJ2-3; 9 bases align to TRBD2. J gave up 4 bases and V 0 bases, and 6 bases lay outside the gene matches. The CDR3 runs to 16 residues. Germline CDR1 is SGHRS and CDR2 is YFSETQ. CDR3 amino acids: CASSLAGRGGPDTQYF. The CDR3 bases are TGCGCCAGCAGCTTGGCCGGGCGGGGGGGCCCAGATACGCAGTATTTT.

This sequence joins TRBV27 and TRBJ2-7; 8 nucleotides match TRBD1. The CDR3 has 15 amino acids. In germline, CDR1 is MNHEY, CDR2 SMNVEV (reference sequence). The V and J ends lost 2 bases and 2 bases, in that order; junction bases with no gene match: 5. The CDR3 reads CASSLKQGGTYEQYF. In DNA form, the CDR3 reads TGTGCCAGCAGTTTAAAACAGGGGGGCACCTACGAGCAGTACTTC.

V and J are TRBV9 and TRBJ1-2, with no clear D. Germline V gene data show CDR1 as SGDLS and CDR2 as YYNGEE. The CDR3 has 15 amino acids. The ends were cut back, 4 bases at V and 2 bases at J, with 15 bases in the middle. This chain's CDR3 is CASSLDGAQNYGYTF. CDR3 nucleotides: TGTGCCAGCAGCCTAGACGGTGCCCAAAACTATGGCTACACCTTC.

J is TRBJ1-5 and V is TRBV6-1, with D possibly matching TRBD1 (5 bases). The CDR3 totals 12 residues. CDR1 is MNHNS, CDR2 SASEGT, per germline. The V end was cut by 9 bases, the J end by 4 bases, with 10 bases between. CDR3 in DNA: TGTGCCAGTCCCTCAGGGAATCAGCCCCAGCATTTT. The encoded protein is CASPSGNQPQHF.

The chain couples TRBV5-5 to TRBJ2-2; D is perhaps TRBD2 (5 bases). Trimming took 4 bases from V and 6 from J, leaving 10 bases between them. CDR1 and CDR2 (germline): SGHKS, YYEKEE (reference sequence). This CDR3 region has 13 residues. CDR3 in amino acids: CASSVPGSGELFF. For the CDR3, the DNA is TGTGCCAGCAGCGTCCCGGGGTCCGGGGAGCTGTTTTTT.

The V and J genes are TRBV7-6 and TRBJ1-6; 8 positions match TRBD1. CDR3 length: 16 residues. Germline values: CDR1 SGHVS, CDR2 FNYEAQ. After removal of 5 bases from V and 7 bases from J, the junction contained 10 bases not matched to a gene. The chain's CDR3 is CASSRTAGQANSPLHF. CDR3 bases: TGTGCCAGCAGCCGAACCGCGGGACAGGCCAATTCACCCCTCCACTTT.

This chain joins TRBV4-3 and TRBJ1-2, with D perhaps TRBD1 (6 bases). Germline assignment: CDR1 LGHNA and CDR2 YSLEER. The CDR3 covers 17 residues. Between the trimmed V and J ends, which lost 0 bases and 0 bases, there was a span of 14 bases. This CDR3 is CASSQETGRSANYGYTF. In DNA form, the CDR3 reads TGCGCCAGCAGCCAAGAGACAGGTCGTTCGGCTAACTATGGCTACACCTTC.

The rearrangement links TRBV29-1 to TRBJ2-2, with 7 bases lining up with TRBD2. The V segment lost 7 bases and the J segment 7 bases; nucleotides outside the gene matches: 6. CDR3 size: 12 residues. CDR1 is SQVTM and CDR2 is ANQGSEA in the germline V gene. The CDR3 DNA reads TGCAGCGGGAGGGAGGGAGGCGGGGAGCTGTTTTTT. Residues: CSGREGGGELFF.

The chain recombines TRBV11-2 with TRBJ2-1; 7 bases match TRBD2. The CDR3 totals 15 residues. J was trimmed by 8 bases and V by 4 bases; bases with no gene match: 11. Germline V gene sequence: CDR1 SGHAT, CDR2 FQNNGV. Here the CDR3 reads CASSYPLTSLHEQFF. In nucleotides, the CDR3 is TGTGCCAGCAGCTACCCCCTGACTAGCTTACATGAGCAGTTCTTC. The variable domain in full, with the rest retrieved from reference TRBV11-2 and TRBJ2-1, is EAGVAQSPRYKIIEKRQSVAFWCNPISGHATLYWYQQILGQGPKLLIQFQNNGVVDDSQLPKDRFSAERLKGVDSTLKIQPAKLEDSAVYLCASSYPLTSLHEQFFGPGTRLTVL.

The chain has TRBV7-4 and TRBJ2-7; TRBD2 agrees at 8 bases. The J segment lost 4 bases and the V segment lost 2 bases, leaving 7 bases of the junction unmatched. The germline V gene has CDR1 SGHVT and CDR2 SQSDAQ. This CDR3 comprises 15 residues. The chain's CDR3 is CASSLYGTRKYEQYF. CDR3 sequence (DNA): TGTGCCAGCAGCTTATATGGGACTAGAAAATACGAGCAGTACTTC.

This CDR3 is CASSLALGQTKAFF. The CDR3 nucleotides are TGTGCCAGCAGCTTAGCATTGGGGCAAACTAAAGCTTTCTTT. The chain recombines TRBV7-2 with TRBJ1-1; TRBD1 might be the D (5 bases). The CDR3 runs 14 residues. Per the germline V gene, CDR1 is SGHTA and CDR2 is FQGNSA. V lost 0 bases and J lost 9, with 14 bases in between.

The chain joins TRBV5-8 to TRBJ1-5; D possibly corresponds to TRBD1 (5 bases). Germline CDR1 and CDR2: SGHTS and YDEGEE. The CDR3 totals 16 residues. Trimming pared 1 base from V and 1 base from J, leaving 12 bases between. The CDR3: CASSLPRAGSNQPQHF. CDR3 DNA: TGTGCCAGCAGCTTGCCCAGGGCGGGGAGCAATCAGCCCCAGCATTTT.

The chain combines TRBV6-5 with TRBJ2-7; TRBD1 matches at 7 bases. Per germline, CDR1 MNHEY and CDR2 SVGAGI. The CDR3 contains 16 residues. The V gene end was trimmed by 4 bases and the J gene end by 3 bases; junction bases not matched to a gene: 12. This CDR3 is CASSLGSGGYLYEQYF. The CDR3 coding sequence is TGTGCCAGCAGTTTGGGATCAGGGGGATACCTCTACGAGCAGTACTTC.

V is TRBV19 and J is TRBJ1-1; D perhaps matches TRBD1 (6 bases). From germline, CDR1 is LNHDA and CDR2 SQIVND (reference sequence). The CDR3 spans 17 residues. The V end was cut by 5 bases, the J end by 2 bases, with 21 bases between. DNA for the CDR3: TGTGCCAGTAGTGTTCAGGGGCTCGCCCGCTTAAACACTGAAGCTTTCTTT. This codes for CASSVQGLARLNTEAFF.

About this clone itself: The junction shows a germline mismatch at one end, possibly a read error. This chain links TRBV27 with TRBJ2-1; TRBD2 matches 9 bases. The CDR3 is made up of 12 amino acids. Germline V gives CDR1 MNHEY, CDR2 SMNVEV (reference sequence). The CDR3 DNA follows: TGTGCCAGCAGTTTAAGGCGGGAGGGCTTAGTCTTC. Encoded protein: CASSLRREGLVF.

This sequence joins TRBV10-3 and TRBJ2-1, with 12 bases lining up with TRBD2. The junction had 3 bases not matched to a gene; V was cut back by 3 bases and J by 6 bases. This CDR3 spans 15 amino acids. CDR1 is ENHRY and CDR2 is SYGVKD in the germline V gene. The DNA of the CDR3 is TGTGCCATCAGTGACCCGGGACTAGCGGGCAATGAGCAGTTCTTC. Its protein product is CAISDPGLAGNEQFF.

The chain joins TRBV27 to TRBJ2-7, with D perhaps TRBD2 (6 bases). This CDR3 region has 13 residues. Germline CDR1 MNHEY, CDR2 SMNVEV (reference sequence). Trimming removed 4 bases from V and 0 bases from J, with 7 bases in between. The CDR3 region has the DNA TGTGCCAGCAGTTGGGGGGACTCCTACGAGCAGTACTTC. It translates to CASSWGDSYEQYF.

The V call is TRBV16, the J call TRBJ1-1; no clear D gene. V lost 0 bases and J 0 bases, leaving 5 bases between the germline ends. This CDR3 region has 14 residues. Germline V lookup: CDR1 KGHSY, CDR2 FQNENV. CDR3 nucleotide sequence: TGTGCCAGCAGCCAATCGGCTGTGAACACTGAAGCTTTCTTT. This sequence encodes CASSQSAVNTEAFF.

The V call is TRBV4-1, the J call TRBJ2-7; 7 bases are shared with TRBD1. The germline V gene encodes CDR1 MGHRA and CDR2 YSYEKL. Germline trimming cut 4 bases from V and 2 bases from J; bases unmatched to any gene: 8. This CDR3 has 15 amino acids. CDR3 residues: CASSLNRGLTYEQYF. In DNA, the CDR3 is TGCGCCAGCAGCCTCAACAGGGGCCTTACCTACGAGCAGTACTTC.

The rearrangement links TRBV30 to TRBJ2-5, with 11 bases matching TRBD2. This CDR3 has 15 residues. Trimming took 3 bases from V and 7 from J; bases not matched to a gene: 10. CDR1 and CDR2 from the germline V gene are GTSNPN and SVGIG (reference sequence). The CDR3 region has the DNA TGTGCCTGGAGGGTAGCGGGAGGGCTGCCTGGGACCCAGTACTTC. Translation gives CAWRVAGGLPGTQYF.

This clone was found once. The genes are TRBV27 and TRBJ2-7; D is uncertain. V lost 2 bases, J lost 1 base, and 6 bases lay in between. Looked up from germline, CDR1 is MNHEY and CDR2 is SMNVEV (reference sequence). This CDR3 has 13 residues. Here the CDR3 reads CASSLAQSYEQYF. CDR3 coding DNA: TGTGCCAGCAGTTTAGCACAGTCCTACGAGCAGTACTTC.